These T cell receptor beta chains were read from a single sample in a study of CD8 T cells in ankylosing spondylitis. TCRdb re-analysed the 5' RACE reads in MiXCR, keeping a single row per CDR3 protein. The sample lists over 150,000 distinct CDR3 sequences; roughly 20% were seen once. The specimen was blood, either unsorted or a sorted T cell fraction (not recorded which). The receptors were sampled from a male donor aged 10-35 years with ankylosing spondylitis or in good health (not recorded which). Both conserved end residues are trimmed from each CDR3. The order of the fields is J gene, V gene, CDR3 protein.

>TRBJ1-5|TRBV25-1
ASSHAQVDQPQH
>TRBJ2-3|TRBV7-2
ASSLGGGPSTDTQY
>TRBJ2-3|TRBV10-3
AARTKGSSTDTQY
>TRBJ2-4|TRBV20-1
SARLGGENIQY
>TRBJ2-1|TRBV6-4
ASSDTGERDEQF
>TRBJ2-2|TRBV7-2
ASSRTSGGGTGELF
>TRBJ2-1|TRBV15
ATSRERTWGNEQF
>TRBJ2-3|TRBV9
ASSGSGRGTDTQY
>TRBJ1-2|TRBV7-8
ASSLEDTRGGYT
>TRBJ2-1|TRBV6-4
ASSVKLATEQF
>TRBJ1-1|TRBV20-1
SAKGDSHMNTEAF
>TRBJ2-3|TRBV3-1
ASSQGQGPPDTQY
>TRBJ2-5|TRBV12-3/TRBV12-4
ASSIRSGKETQY
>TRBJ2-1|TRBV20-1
SAKFFDEQF
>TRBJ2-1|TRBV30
AWSAGRAYNEQF
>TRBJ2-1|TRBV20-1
SARDFLAGSYEQF
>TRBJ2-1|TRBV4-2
ASSQEGLAPNNEQF
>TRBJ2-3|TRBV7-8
ASSLPRGRERIDTQY
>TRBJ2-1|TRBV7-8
ASSSTSGRVNEQF
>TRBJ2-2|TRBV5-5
ASSSEGGRANTGELF
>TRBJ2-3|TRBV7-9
ASSLYRDTQY
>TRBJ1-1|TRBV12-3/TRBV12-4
ASSFQGTEAF
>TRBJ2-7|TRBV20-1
SARVGQGVPSGRVHEQY
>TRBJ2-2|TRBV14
ASSHLAGVFSNTGELF
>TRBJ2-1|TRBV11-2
ASSFPDQASYNEQF
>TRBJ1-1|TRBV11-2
ASSLGGPAEAF
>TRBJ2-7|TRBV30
ARALGNYEQY
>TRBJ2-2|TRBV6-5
ASKWGNTGELF
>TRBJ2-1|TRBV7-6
ASSIGDGGYNEQF
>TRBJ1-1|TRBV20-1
SAPSSGTGGTEAF
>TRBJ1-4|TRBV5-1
ASSREGDRAKLF
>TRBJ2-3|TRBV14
ASSQGYGDPETDTQY
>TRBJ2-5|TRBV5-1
ASSWGQGKQETQY
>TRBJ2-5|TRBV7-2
ASSLAALETQY
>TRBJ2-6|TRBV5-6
ASSLLGEASSGANVLT
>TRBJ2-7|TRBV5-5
ASSLGDSSYEQY
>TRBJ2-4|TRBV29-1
SVELDIQY
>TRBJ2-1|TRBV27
ASSSRTSGRSVYEQF
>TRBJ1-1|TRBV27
ASSPLVFGGGTEAF
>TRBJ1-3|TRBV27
ASKPNRVTGNTIY
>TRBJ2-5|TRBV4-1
ASSQVVELETQY
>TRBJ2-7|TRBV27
ASSLLAGDRYEQY
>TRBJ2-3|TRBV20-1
SARAPFLAGDSTDTQY
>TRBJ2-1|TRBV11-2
ASSLFGTEGNEQF
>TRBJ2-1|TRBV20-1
SARDGSGSPNEQF
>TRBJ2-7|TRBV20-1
SARGTSYEQY